This T cell receptor (beta chain) was obtained from a study of T cell repertoires in cytomegalovirus infection. For the study at large: CMV infection together with matching HLA type was indicated by public TCR beta signatures. The study's findings and limits: Identification of carriers of CMV plus the relevant HLA was achieved through cumulative public TCR beta family frequency. The ex vivo response was dominated by HLA-C-restricted CMV-specific TCR beta clonotypes.

Germline CDR1 is LGHDT and CDR2 is YNNKEL (reference sequence). V lost 2 bases and J lost 4, with 27 bases in between. The CDR3 totals 20 residues. TCRdb fed the reads into MiXCR, producing one record per CDR3 protein. The data show about 140,000 distinct CDR3 sequences, 5.5% to 7% seen once. A word on this clonotype: Its antigen is unidentified.

The sequenced sample was PBMCs. The receptor was isolated from a human donor in good health (CMV status not recorded). Some clones in this sample may be carry-over from other donors' samples. This rearrangement joins TRBV3-1 to TRBJ2-1, with D possibly matching TRBD1 (6 bases). CDR3 coding DNA: TGTGCCAGCAGCCAACGGGTACCTACTCGGGACAAGGGGCATTACAATGAGCAGTTCTTC. The encoded protein is CASSQRVPTRDKGHYNEQFF.